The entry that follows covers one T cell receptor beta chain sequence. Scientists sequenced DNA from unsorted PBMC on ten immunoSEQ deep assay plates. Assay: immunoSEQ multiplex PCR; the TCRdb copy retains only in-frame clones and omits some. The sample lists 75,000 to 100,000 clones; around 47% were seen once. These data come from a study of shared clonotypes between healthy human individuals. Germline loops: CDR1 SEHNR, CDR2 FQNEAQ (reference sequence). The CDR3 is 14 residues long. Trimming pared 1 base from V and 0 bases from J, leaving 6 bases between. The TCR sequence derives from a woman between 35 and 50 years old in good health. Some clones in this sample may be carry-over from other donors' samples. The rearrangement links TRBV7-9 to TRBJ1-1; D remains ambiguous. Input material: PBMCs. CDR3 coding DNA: TGTGCCAGCAGCTTAGACATACTGAACACTGAAGCTTTCTTT. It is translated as CASSLDILNTEAFF.